One and the same sample provided the 20 T cell receptor beta chains below, sequenced in a study of cytomegalovirus exposure and HLA in healthy donors. The repertoire was sequenced with immunoSEQ multiplex PCR; TCRdb's copy has only in-frame clones and lacks some. The table shows 47,000 or so clones, with 92% occurring only once. The sample comprised PBMCs. The receptors come from a man younger than 35 in good health and CMV-seronegative.

This chain joins TRBV27 and TRBJ1-4; possible D gene TRBD1, 6 bases. This CDR3 is built from 17 residues. Germline CDR1 MNHEY, CDR2 SMNVEV (reference sequence). Trimming shortened V by 2 bases and J by 3 bases, and 16 bases separated the two germline ends. DNA for the CDR3: TGTGCCAGCAGTTTACGGTGGGGGCGGCAATCTAATGAAAAACTGTTTTTT. Amino acid sequence: CASSLRWGRQSNEKLFF.

This clone has a handful of counts. J is TRBJ2-2 and V is TRBV7-2; unclear D gene. This CDR3 spans 14 amino acids. Between the trimmed V and J ends, which lost 1 base and 0 bases, there was a span of 3 bases. Per germline, CDR1 SGHTA and CDR2 FQGNSA. As DNA, the CDR3 is TGTGCCAGCAGCTTAGTATCGAACACCGGGGAGCTGTTTTTT. Its translation is CASSLVSNTGELFF.

The V call is TRBV18, the J call TRBJ2-7; 10 bases line up with TRBD2. The CDR3 runs 14 residues. Germline V gene data show CDR1 as KGHSH and CDR2 as LQKENI. The J segment lost 5 bases and the V segment lost 2 bases, leaving 3 bases of the junction unmatched. The CDR3 is CASSPSSGSHEQYF. In nucleotides, the CDR3 is TGTGCCAGCTCACCATCTAGCGGGAGTCACGAGCAGTACTTC. Full variable domain (rest looked up from reference TRBV18 and TRBJ2-7): NAGVMQNPRHLVRRRGQEARLRCSPMKGHSHVYWYRQLPEEGLKFMVYLQKENIIDESGMPKERFSAEFPKEGPSILRIQQVVRGDSAAYFCASSPSSGSHEQYFGPGTRLTVT.

This clone was counted once. The chain carries TRBV27 and TRBJ2-7, with TRBD2 matching 11 bases. In germline, CDR1 is MNHEY, CDR2 SMNVEV (reference sequence). V was clipped by 6 bases and J by 7 bases; unmatched bases: 8. This CDR3 is built from 14 residues. The CDR3: CASSGTSGDGEQYF. CDR3 bases: TGTGCCAGCAGCGGGACTAGCGGTGACGGGGAGCAGTACTTC.

V gene TRBV7-2 combines with J gene TRBJ2-3; 15 positions match TRBD2. Germline V lookup: CDR1 SGHTA, CDR2 FQGNSA. Losses at the gene ends were 0 bases for V and 11 bases for J; bases not matched to a gene: 12. The CDR3 runs to 18 residues. CDR3 DNA sequence: TGTGCCAGCAGCTTAGCGCTGGGACTAGCGGGAGGCTATCGGGGGCAGTATTTT. It specifies CASSLALGLAGGYRGQYF.

V usage is TRBV2 and J usage is TRBJ1-5, with a possible D match to TRBD1 (5 bases). Between the trimmed V and J ends, which lost 0 bases and 4 bases, there was a span of 13 bases. Germline V CDR1 and CDR2: SNHLY, FYNNEI. The CDR3 length is 16 residues. CDR3 sequence: CASSEAVGRKNQPQHF. Here the CDR3 DNA reads TGTGCCAGCAGTGAAGCGGTGGGGCGGAAAAATCAGCCCCAGCATTTT.

In DNA, the CDR3 is TGTGCCAGCAGTCCAGGACTAGCGGGAGTAAACGAGCAGTACTTC. Encoded protein: CASSPGLAGVNEQYF. This chain connects TRBV7-9 to TRBJ2-7; 13 bases are shared with TRBD2. The CDR3 runs to 15 residues. The V and J ends lost 6 bases and 5 bases, in that order; junction bases with no gene match: 7. Germline lookup yields CDR1 SEHNR and CDR2 FQNEAQ (reference sequence).

This chain joins TRBV9 and TRBJ1-2; 7 bases line up with TRBD1. CDR1 is SGDLS, CDR2 YYNGEE, per germline. J lost 2 bases, V lost 2 bases, and 3 bases had no gene match. The CDR3 loop spans 14 amino acids. CDR3 sequence: CASSVGQSNYGYTF. DNA of the CDR3: TGTGCCAGCAGCGTGGGACAGTCCAACTATGGCTACACCTTC.

The V gene is TRBV25-1, the J gene TRBJ2-7; 9 bases are a match to TRBD1. V gave up 4 bases and J gave up 2 bases; unmatched junction bases: 6. Germline CDR1 reads MGHDK; CDR2 reads SYGVNS. The CDR3 extends over 15 amino acids. The chain's CDR3 is CASSAPGQGTYEQYF. CDR3 DNA: TGTGCCAGCAGTGCACCGGGACAGGGTACCTACGAGCAGTACTTC.

This clone was observed a handful of times. The V and J genes are TRBV13 and TRBJ1-1; D ambiguous. The CDR3 has 13 residues. V was pared by 4 bases and J by 6 bases, with 12 bases between. Germline values: CDR1 PRHDT, CDR2 FYEKMQ (reference sequence). The CDR3 protein is CASSSVGRAEAFF. The CDR3 coding sequence is TGTGCCAGCAGCTCCGTCGGGAGGGCTGAAGCTTTCTTT.

V gene TRBV11-3 combines with J gene TRBJ2-3; no reliable D call. This CDR3 region has 11 residues. CDR1 and CDR2 from the germline V gene are SGHNT and YENEEA. V gave up 10 bases and J gave up 10 bases, with 15 bases separating them. CDR3 sequence reads: CANSLASAQYF. The CDR3 DNA follows: TGTGCCAACAGTTTGGCCTCTGCGCAGTATTTT. Filled out from reference TRBV11-3 and TRBJ2-3, the complete variable domain reads EAGVVQSPRYKIIEKKQPVAFWCNPISGHNTLYWYLQNLGQGPELLIRYENEEAVDDSQLPKDRFSAERLKGVDSTLKIQPAELGDSAVYLCANSLASAQYFGPGTRLTVL.

This chain uses TRBV27 with TRBJ2-1; no reliable D call. Trimming left V 6 bases short and J 5 bases short, with 8 bases between. Germline loops: CDR1 MNHEY, CDR2 SMNVEV (reference sequence). The CDR3 runs 12 residues. CDR3 sequence reads: CASSRGDNEQFF. The CDR3 DNA follows: TGTGCCAGCAGCCGCGGAGACAATGAGCAGTTCTTC.

CDR3 sequence reads: CAISVGTGGSGANVLTF. As DNA, the CDR3 is TGTGCCATCAGTGTAGGGACAGGGGGCTCTGGGGCCAACGTCCTGACTTTC. The V gene is TRBV10-3, the J gene TRBJ2-6; 11 bases match TRBD1. The trim removed 4 bases at V and 0 bases at J, leaving 2 bases unmatched. The CDR3 covers 17 residues. CDR1 and CDR2 from the germline V gene are ENHRY and SYGVKD.

The V and J genes are TRBV7-3 and TRBJ2-2; 7 bases align to TRBD1. The CDR3 spans 16 residues. From germline, CDR1 is SGHTA and CDR2 FQGTGA. Trimming took 1 base from V and 1 from J; bases not matched to a gene: 3. DNA for the CDR3: TGTGCCAGCAGCTTAAAGGGGGCGAAGAACACCGGGGAGCTGTTTTTT. Its translation is CASSLKGAKNTGELFF.

This rearrangement joins TRBV10-1 to TRBJ2-5; D is uncertain. Germline CDR1 WNHNN, CDR2 SYGVQD (reference sequence). The CDR3 sequence is 13 residues long. V lost 4 bases, J lost 3 bases, and 9 bases lay in between. The CDR3 region has the DNA TGCGCCAGCAGTGGGGCCGGAAAAGAGACCCAGTACTTC. Translating it yields CASSGAGKETQYF.

This chain connects TRBV5-1 to TRBJ1-2; TRBD1 matches 7 bases. With V trimmed by 4 bases and J by 6 bases, 15 bases remained unmatched. This CDR3 has 16 amino acids. Germline V gene sequence: CDR1 SGHRS, CDR2 YFSETQ. CDR3 residues: CASSLGLTGAVNGYTF. CDR3 sequence (DNA): TGCGCCAGCAGCCTTGGCCTAACAGGGGCTGTAAATGGCTACACCTTC.

This clone was counted once. The chain recombines TRBV27 with TRBJ1-2; unclear D gene. Germline assignment: CDR1 MNHEY and CDR2 SMNVEV (reference sequence). Trimming removed 8 bases from V and 10 bases from J, with 23 bases in between. The CDR3 loop spans 14 amino acids. The CDR3 here is CASSSLGEQTSYTF. The CDR3 nucleotides read TGTGCCAGCTCATCCCTCGGGGAGCAAACCTCCTACACCTTC.

The J gene is TRBJ1-2, the V gene TRBV9; 8 bases fit TRBD1. Trimming took 2 bases from V and 8 from J; bases not matched to a gene: 8. Germline V CDR1 and CDR2: SGDLS, YYNGEE. The length of the CDR3 is 14 residues. CDR3: CASSVAGGGGGYTF. CDR3 bases: TGTGCCAGCAGCGTGGCAGGGGGCGGAGGGGGCTACACCTTC.

This chain uses TRBV19 with TRBJ1-3; no definite D call. CDR3 size: 16 residues. Germline lookup yields CDR1 LNHDA and CDR2 SQIVND (reference sequence). V was cut by 4 bases and J by 0 bases, with 13 bases left in between. In nucleotides, the CDR3 is TGTGCCAGTAGTACCCGTCAAGCCACCTCTGGAAACACCATATATTTT. This sequence encodes CASSTRQATSGNTIYF.

V usage is TRBV6-5 and J usage is TRBJ2-1; possibly TRBD1 for D (8 bases). CDR3 length equals 15 residues. V was clipped by 2 bases and J by 5 bases, with 13 bases between them. Germline V gives CDR1 MNHEY, CDR2 SVGAGI. CDR3 residues: CASSYGQGGNNEQFF. The CDR3 coding sequence is TGTGCCAGCAGTTACGGACAGGGAGGGAACAATGAGCAGTTCTTC.